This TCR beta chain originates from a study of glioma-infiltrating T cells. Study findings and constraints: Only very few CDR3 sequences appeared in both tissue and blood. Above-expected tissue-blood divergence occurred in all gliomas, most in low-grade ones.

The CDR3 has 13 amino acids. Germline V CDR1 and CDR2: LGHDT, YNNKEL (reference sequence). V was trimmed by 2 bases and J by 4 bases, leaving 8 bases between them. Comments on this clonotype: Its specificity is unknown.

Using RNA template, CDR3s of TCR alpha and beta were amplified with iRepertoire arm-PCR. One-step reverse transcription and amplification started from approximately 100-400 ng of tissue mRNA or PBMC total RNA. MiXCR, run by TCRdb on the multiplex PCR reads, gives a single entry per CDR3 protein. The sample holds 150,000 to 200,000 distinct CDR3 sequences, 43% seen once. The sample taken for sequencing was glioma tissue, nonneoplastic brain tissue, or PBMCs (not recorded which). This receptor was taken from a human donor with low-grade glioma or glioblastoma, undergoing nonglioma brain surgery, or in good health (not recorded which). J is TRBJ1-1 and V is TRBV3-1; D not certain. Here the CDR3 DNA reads TGTGCCAGCAGCCAAAGTAGACCCACTGAAGCTTTCTTT. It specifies CASSQSRPTEAFF.